Listed here are 24 T cell receptor beta chains from one sample, sequenced in a study of blood T cell repertoires in COVID-19. The assay was immunoSEQ multiplex PCR, and TCRdb's table has in-frame clones only and misses some. Here the sample spans 150,000 to 200,000 clones, 88% being singletons. Sequences were obtained from peripheral blood. Every receptor here comes from a man aged 50-60 years who had recovered from COVID-19.

This clone appeared once. The CDR3 bases are TGTGCCAGCAGTTACGTCAGGGGTTACGAGCAGTACTTC. Translated: CASSYVRGYEQYF. This rearrangement joins TRBV6-5 to TRBJ2-7; weak D call: TRBD1 (6 bases). This CDR3 comprises 13 residues. Germline-derived CDR1 and CDR2 are MNHEY and SVGAGI. Trimming left V 2 bases short and J 4 bases short, with 9 bases between.

The chain employs TRBV11-2 and TRBJ1-1; perhaps TRBD1 as D (5 bases). Germline values: CDR1 SGHAT, CDR2 FQNNGV. Trimming took 5 bases from V and 3 from J, leaving 16 bases between them. The CDR3 consists of 15 residues. The CDR3 DNA reads TGTGCCAGCAGCCAGGAAGGGAACAGGCACACTGAAGCTTTCTTT. Translation gives CASSQEGNRHTEAFF.

This clone was detected only a few times. V usage is TRBV7-8 and J usage is TRBJ2-7; D uncertain. Germline V gene data show CDR1 as SGHVS and CDR2 as FQNEAQ. Trimming took 1 base from V and 0 from J, leaving 7 bases between them. The CDR3 totals 14 residues. CDR3 protein: CASSLGQISYEQYF. Here the CDR3 DNA reads TGTGCCAGCAGCTTAGGGCAGATCTCCTACGAGCAGTACTTC.

This chain joins TRBV28 and TRBJ1-1; tentative D call: TRBD1 (5 bases). Germline assignment: CDR1 MDHEN and CDR2 SYDVKM. V dropped 5 bases and J dropped 8 bases, with 9 bases sitting between them. The CDR3 spans 11 residues. Here the CDR3 DNA reads TGTGCCAGCAGTACAGGCGGAGAAGCTTTCTTT. It codes for CASSTGGEAFF.

Here the CDR3 DNA reads TGTGCCAGTAGTTTGATGCGGGGAGGTCAAGAGACCCAGTACTTC. It encodes CASSLMRGGQETQYF. This chain connects TRBV19 to TRBJ2-5, with a weak D call TRBD2 (6 bases). The CDR3 spans 15 residues. Germline loops: CDR1 LNHDA, CDR2 SQIVND (reference sequence). Trimming stripped 5 bases from V and 2 bases from J, with 15 bases between.

V usage is TRBV10-1 and J usage is TRBJ2-1, with TRBD1 matching over 7 bases. The CDR3 has 16 residues. Germline V CDR1 and CDR2: WNHNN, SYGVQD (reference sequence). V lost 4 bases, J lost 4 bases, and 10 bases stayed unmatched. Written as DNA, the CDR3 is TGCGCCAGCAGTGGGAGTGGGTCAGGGGGTTACAATGAGCAGTTCTTC. Its protein is CASSGSGSGGYNEQFF.

The CDR3 loop reads CASSLDKLAPIYNEQFF. CDR3 DNA sequence: TGTGCCAGCAGCTTGGACAAACTAGCGCCAATCTACAATGAGCAGTTCTTC. This chain connects TRBV7-9 to TRBJ2-1, with TRBD2 matching 7 bases. Trimming took 3 bases from V and 3 from J; bases not matched to a gene: 11. Germline V gene sequence: CDR1 SEHNR, CDR2 FQNEAQ (reference sequence). The CDR3 contains 17 residues.

The rearrangement uses TRBV11-2 and TRBJ1-5, with D maybe TRBD1 (6 bases). Germline V gene sequence: CDR1 SGHAT, CDR2 FQNNGV. V was cut by 6 bases and J by 6 bases, with 18 bases left in between. The CDR3 has 15 amino acids. The CDR3 region is CASSLQGGSGQPQHF. CDR3 nucleotide sequence: TGTGCCAGCAGTCTACAGGGAGGGTCAGGTCAGCCCCAGCATTTT.

The chain uses TRBV5-1 and TRBJ2-5; weak D call: TRBD1 (6 bases). Germline V gene data show CDR1 as SGHRS and CDR2 as YFSETQ. Trimming took off 0 bases at V and 5 bases at J, with 11 bases between the two ends. The CDR3 runs 14 residues. CDR3: CASSLGGTIETQYF. The CDR3 coding sequence is TGCGCCAGCAGCTTGGGGGGGACAATCGAGACCCAGTACTTC.

The rearrangement links TRBV9 to TRBJ1-4; perhaps TRBD1 as D (5 bases). This CDR3 is 16 amino acids long. CDR1 and CDR2 (germline): SGDLS, YYNGEE. Between the trimmed V and J ends, which lost 3 bases and 7 bases, there was a span of 19 bases. The CDR3 DNA reads as TGTGCCAGCAGCGCCACCGGGGGGGTTTATGGTGAAAAACTGTTTTTT. Translating it yields CASSATGGVYGEKLFF. Supplemented by reference TRBV9 and TRBJ1-4, the full variable domain reads DSGVTQTPKHLITATGQRVTLRCSPRSGDLSVYWYQQSLDQGLQFLIQYYNGEERAKGNILERFSAQQFPDLHSELNLSSLELGDSALYFCASSATGGVYGEKLFFGSGTQLSVL.

CDR3 nucleotides: TGTGCCAGCAGCTGCCAGCGGACAGGAACTAATCAGCCCCAGCATTTT. The encoded protein is CASSCQRTGTNQPQHF. This sequence joins TRBV11-3 and TRBJ1-5, with TRBD1 matching 7 bases. The length of the CDR3 is 16 residues. CDR1 and CDR2 from the germline V gene are SGHNT and YENEEA. Germline trimming cut 4 bases from V and 4 bases from J; bases unmatched to any gene: 10. Variable domain in full (rest from reference TRBV11-3 and TRBJ1-5): EAGVVQSPRYKIIEKKQPVAFWCNPISGHNTLYWYLQNLGQGPELLIRYENEEAVDDSQLPKDRFSAERLKGVDSTLKIQPAELGDSAVYLCASSCQRTGTNQPQHFGDGTRLSIL.

This clone turned up a few times. The chain joins TRBV5-4 to TRBJ2-1, with D unresolved. This CDR3 has 14 residues. Looked up from germline, CDR1 is SGHNT and CDR2 is YYREEE (reference sequence). The V end was cut by 1 base, the J end by 3 bases, with 8 bases between. DNA of the CDR3: TGTGCCAGCAGCTTGAGCACTAACTACAATGAGCAGTTCTTC. Residues: CASSLSTNYNEQFF.

The chain carries TRBV7-2 and TRBJ2-5, with D tentatively TRBD1 (6 bases). V was pared by 0 bases and J by 5 bases, with 19 bases between. This CDR3 comprises 17 residues. Germline V gene lookup returns CDR1 SGHTA and CDR2 FQGNSA. CDR3 DNA: TGTGCCAGCAGCTTAGCCGGAACCAGGGGATGGGGTGAGACCCAGTACTTC. It encodes CASSLAGTRGWGETQYF.

V usage is TRBV5-1 and J usage is TRBJ1-2; weak D call: TRBD1 (6 bases). In germline, CDR1 is SGHRS, CDR2 YFSETQ. Trimming took 5 bases from V and 0 from J, leaving 14 bases between them. CDR3 length: 15 residues. The CDR3 DNA reads as TGCGCCAGCAGTTTAGATGGACAGCCTAACTATGGCTACACCTTC. Protein sequence: CASSLDGQPNYGYTF.

This clone was detected once. This rearrangement joins TRBV18 to TRBJ2-5; 7 positions match TRBD1. V was pared by 3 bases and J by 2 bases, with 3 bases of the junction left unmatched. The CDR3 has 14 amino acids. CDR1 and CDR2 (germline): KGHSH, LQKENI. CDR3 nucleotides: TGTGCCAGCTCACCCCGACAGGGACAAGAGACCCAGTACTTC. This translates into CASSPRQGQETQYF. The variable domain in full, completed from reference TRBV18 and TRBJ2-5, reads NAGVMQNPRHLVRRRGQEARLRCSPMKGHSHVYWYRQLPEEGLKFMVYLQKENIIDESGMPKERFSAEFPKEGPSILRIQQVVRGDSAAYFCASSPRQGQETQYFGPGTRLLVL.

The chain recombines TRBV6-5 with TRBJ2-2, with 7 bases aligning to TRBD1. The CDR3 extends over 14 amino acids. The V segment lost 1 base and the J segment 7 bases; nucleotides outside the gene matches: 3. CDR1 is MNHEY, CDR2 SVGAGI, per germline. The CDR3 loop is CASSYYRDSGELFF. The CDR3 nucleotides are TGTGCCAGCAGTTACTACCGGGACAGCGGGGAGCTGTTTTTT.

The CDR3 is CASRTGDNQPQHF. CDR3 DNA sequence: TGTGCCAGCAGGACAGGGGACAATCAGCCCCAGCATTTT. V usage is TRBV6-5 and J usage is TRBJ1-5; 8 nucleotides line up with TRBD1. V lost 6 bases, J lost 3 bases, and 1 base stayed unmatched. This CDR3 spans 13 amino acids. CDR1 and CDR2 (germline): MNHEY, SVGAGI.

The rearrangement links TRBV19 to TRBJ2-1; 14 bases fit TRBD2. Germline V lookup: CDR1 LNHDA, CDR2 SQIVND (reference sequence). The CDR3 length is 23 residues. The V gene end was trimmed by 4 bases and the J gene end by 1 base; junction bases not matched to a gene: 21. DNA of the CDR3: TGTGCCAGTAGTAGACCCGGGACAGCTGCCGGGACTAGCGGGAGAGGGTCCTACAATGAGCAGTTCTTC. As protein: CASSRPGTAAGTSGRGSYNEQFF.

This chain links TRBV6-5 with TRBJ1-2; possibly TRBD1 for D (5 bases). Per the germline V gene, CDR1 is MNHEY and CDR2 is SVGAGI. This CDR3 is 14 amino acids long. V lost 6 bases and J lost 8, with 19 bases in between. CDR3 sequence reads: CASRPSGQGGGYTF. CDR3 nucleotide sequence: TGTGCCAGCAGACCCAGCGGGCAGGGAGGGGGCTACACCTTC.

The V and J genes are TRBV14 and TRBJ2-5; D possibly corresponds to TRBD1 (6 bases). This CDR3 contains 12 residues. Trimming left V 8 bases short and J 1 base short, with 8 bases between. Germline V gives CDR1 SGHDN, CDR2 FVKESK. The chain's CDR3 is CASGQSQETQYF. CDR3 nucleotides: TGTGCCAGCGGACAGTCCCAAGAGACCCAGTACTTC.

V usage is TRBV5-4 and J usage is TRBJ1-2; D is unclear. Germline V gene sequence: CDR1 SGHNT, CDR2 YYREEE (reference sequence). The V end was cut by 4 bases, the J end by 9 bases, with 13 bases between. The CDR3 consists of 12 residues. The CDR3 protein is CASSAWEGSYTF. The CDR3 nucleotides read TGTGCCAGCAGCGCCTGGGAGGGAAGCTACACCTTC.

J is TRBJ2-3 and V is TRBV6-5; D gene uncertain. The CDR3 runs to 15 residues. Trimming pared 2 bases from V and 0 bases from J, leaving 9 bases between. Germline V gene sequence: CDR1 MNHEY, CDR2 SVGAGI. The DNA for the CDR3 is TGTGCCAGCAGTTACGCACAGCCGAGCACAGATACGCAGTATTTT. Translation gives CASSYAQPSTDTQYF.

The rearrangement uses TRBV2 and TRBJ2-3, with a weak D call TRBD2 (5 bases). The CDR3 consists of 16 residues. Trimming shortened V by 4 bases and J by 3 bases, and 17 bases separated the two germline ends. Germline V gene sequence: CDR1 SNHLY, CDR2 FYNNEI. This CDR3 is CASSGAASGTTDTQYF. The DNA of the CDR3 is TGTGCCAGCAGTGGGGCCGCGAGCGGCACGACAGATACGCAGTATTTT.

The gene calls are TRBV18 and TRBJ2-3, with 7 bases that match TRBD1. V lost 1 base to trimming and J lost 6 bases; unmatched junction nucleotides: 10. Germline V gene data show CDR1 as KGHSH and CDR2 as LQKENI. The CDR3 is 16 residues long. Written as DNA, the CDR3 is TGTGCCAGCTCACCACGACAGGGCAGCACGGCGGATACGCAGTATTTT. It encodes CASSPRQGSTADTQYF. The variable domain in full, completed from reference TRBV18 and TRBJ2-3, reads NAGVMQNPRHLVRRRGQEARLRCSPMKGHSHVYWYRQLPEEGLKFMVYLQKENIIDESGMPKERFSAEFPKEGPSILRIQQVVRGDSAAYFCASSPRQGSTADTQYFGPGTRLTVL.